Included here is one T cell receptor beta chain sequence, with context. The specificity of this receptor is unknown. Nothing much larger sits one base from this clone, and base qualities are not available. For CDR1 and CDR2, the germline V gene lists SGHVS and FQNEAQ. Spanning cysteine to phenylalanine, the CDR3 consists of 16 amino acids. Only the CDR3 region is kept as DNA, spanning 48 bases read in frame from base 1. Germline trimming: 6 bases from V, 2 bases from J; junction bases outside gene matches: 10. Libraries were built with the immunoSEQ multiplex PCR assay. For the multiplex PCR, a mixture combining 60 forward primers for TCR Vbeta segments and 13 reverse primers for TCR Jbeta segments was used. A multiplex PCR assay on genomic DNA amplified the CDR3 region of rearranged TCR beta genes. Amplified TCR beta libraries were sequenced as 87-base-pair reads on the Illumina HiSeq System. On the authors' methods: A later analysis tallied roughly 76 million unique TCR beta chains across the 666 repertoires, and around 9.9 million of those chains were shared by two or more donors. Raw reads were error-corrected and collapsed into unique sequences by a nearest-neighbor algorithm in which closely related sequences were merged to remove PCR and sequencing errors. Alignment of CDR3 sequences to IMGT reference sequences was used to assign V, D and J gene segments. For a sequence to be retained, a match of at least six nucleotides to both a V gene segment and a J gene segment was required. A rearrangement was called productive if the CDR3 had no stop codons and remained in frame with V and J, and every other rearrangement was called non-productive. Following IMGT convention, CDR3 was defined as the stretch from the second conserved V-encoded cysteine to the conserved J-encoded phenylalanine. The earlier analysis of about 640 of the donors excluded any sequence lacking an unambiguous match to a single V gene segment. In an earlier analysis of roughly 500 of the donors, V segments were called functional above 56.7% productive rearrangements and were called segregating when the between-donor standard deviation exceeded 5%. A statistical classification framework was built to diagnose cytomegalovirus status from the catalog of TCR beta chain sequences. In a later analysis, TCR nucleotide sequences were compared against IMGT/GENE-DB human TR gene sequences so that V and J genes could be assigned. Using the TCRdist pipeline, a later analysis assigned CDR3 sequences along with most-parsimonious VDJ recombination scenarios. In a later analysis, each TCR beta chain was defined by its CDR3 amino acid sequence together with its V-gene family, and reads lacking a unique V-gene family were excluded. In a later analysis, around 650 highly shared, low-generation-probability nucleotide sequences were removed to address suspected cross-contamination and a sequencing artifact. In a later analysis, a clonal expansion index was calculated for each public chain from normalized within-repertoire ranks of inferred template counts. In a later analysis, generation probabilities were computed using a VDJ recombination model fitted to out-of-frame rearrangements, and the results were checked against IGoR. In a later analysis, TCR-TCR, TCR-HLA and TCR-CMV co-occurrence was scored with hypergeometric tests, and a repertoire-size bias correction was applied to TCR pairs. In a later analysis, false discovery rates were estimated by permuting HLA or CMV assignments 20 times. In a later analysis, co-occurring TCRs were grouped using DBSCAN, and TCRdist sequence similarity was added for clustering within HLA-allele-positive subsets. For co-occurrence clustering, repertoires with fewer than 30,000 or more than 120,000 public chains were excluded, along with roughly 5 repertoires with anomalous nucleotide sharing. TCRdb took over this immuneACCESS table, retaining in-frame rearrangements with V and J assigned. Such tables are incomplete; in checked studies, under half of the missing clones stem from an unresolved V gene, and the remainder is unexplained. Clone size and V and J calls were adopted from that table, with D and trimming inferred from the DNA. The sample has more than 95,000 clones on record, approximately 69% of them singletons. The leading ten clones occupy 3.2% of the sample.

This sample stems from a study of cytomegalovirus exposure and HLA in healthy donors (dated by TCRdb to 2016 to 2017). For the study in its entirety: In an earlier analysis of fewer than 750 of the donors, approximately 260 Gb of sequence data and about 110 million unique TCR beta sequences from 150 million to 200 million T cells were reported. An earlier analysis of some 600 of the donors applied high-throughput TCR beta sequencing to assess whether each TCR beta V gene segment acted as functional or pseudogenic. The number of typed donors differed by locus: roughly 629-630 for A, B, C, DRB1 and DQB1; some 500 for DQA1; fewer than 610 for DPA1; and some 470 for DPB1. Because of strong linkage in the cohort, roughly five DR-DQ haplotypes were treated as single units for association and clustering. A later genetic analysis used genome-wide SNP genotypes for about 60% of the roughly 670 donors, treating that subset as a discovery cohort. To predict cytomegalovirus infection status, the study brought together high-throughput TCR immunosequencing, statistical association of individual TCRs with disease status, and machine learning. To study patterns of TCR occurrence, a later analysis re-analyzed previously published TCR beta repertoires from around 670 donors and added high-resolution HLA genotyping. Roughly 300 gigabases of sequencing data and 70 million to 100 million unique TCR sequences were included in an early release covering several hundred HLA-typed donors. Besides the first cohort of around 700 subjects, a separate validation cohort made up of 120 different subjects was used. On average, around 240,000 unique TCR beta nucleotide sequences were sequenced per donor among a few hundred genotyped donors of the cohort, with roughly 19% of those sequences being non-productive. Of the approximately 400 genotyped donors, 80% to 90% were placed in the genetic ancestry cluster associated with self-reported Caucasian donors. The later analysis used no new phenotypic data to find candidate immune exposures, relying instead on TCR beta sequences and their occurrence across donors. Every discovery cohort repertoire had been produced on one sequencing platform. The T cell repertoires of some 700 subjects were profiled by immunosequencing and related to cytomegalovirus serostatus. HLA typing included class I and class II loci at four-digit resolution. The study aimed to test whether signatures of past pathogen exposure could be identified by cataloging public T cell receptors. Donor age, sex, ethnicity and CMV serostatus were compiled alongside the repertoire data.

Broad study findings and their caveats: The authors suggested that the approach could potentially be generalized to other disease states and immunological phenotypes. Compared with the roughly 600-donor mean, donors in an Asian-associated ancestry cluster had fewer N-insertions in productive TCRs, according to a later genetic analysis. The presence/absence analyses assumed that sequencing depth was roughly uniform across donors, and that assumption may not be true. Specific HLA alleles were associated with some 15,000 TCR beta sequences at a false discovery rate of 0.05 in a later analysis. In a later analysis, the rate of TCR association differed among HLA loci, with DRB1 alleles having the most associated TCRs and HLA-C alleles having the fewest. Because some donors lacked HLA typing at each locus, the association tests relied only on the typed subset. The earlier analysis of approximately 590 of the donors excluded some 16 rarely observed V segments, including chromosome 9 orphons, because counts were too low. An earlier analysis of 587 of the donors showed that most TCR beta V segments appeared in productive rearrangements either about 87% or about 30% of the time, which broadly matched IMGT annotations. Linkage disequilibrium might explain the correlated functional status among segregating V segments, but an unknown experimental factor could not be excluded. Some IMGT-functional V segments, including TRBV6-2 and TRBV6-3, could not be distinguished by the 87-base-pair reads and were therefore excluded. A further reported finding was that TCR beta sequences accurately predicted the HLA-A and HLA-B alleles for most subjects in the first cohort. A later analysis found that HLA-associated TCR beta chains were more clonally expanded and had lower generation probabilities than equally common non-associated chains. Immune exposure information for the cohort was limited to CMV serostatus. Across donors, most TCR sequences were observed very rarely, whereas some public TCRs were present in many individuals. Three of the identified cytomegalovirus-associated TCR beta chains were confirmed in vitro to be specific for cytomegalovirus antigens. A cluster of highly shared sequence variants was judged likely to be a technical artifact of the sequencing pipeline. According to a later analysis, most CMV-associated TCR beta chains appeared to be HLA-restricted, and the HLA associations seemed to be driven largely by CMV exposure. A later genetic analysis associated a missense DCLRE1C variant with V-gene and J-gene trimming of TCR beta chains, and an independent cohort replicated the association. The study listed 150 to 200 TCR beta chains as associated with cytomegalovirus. Cytomegalovirus status was reported to be diagnosed by the classifier with high specificity and sensitivity in both the original and validation cohorts. When HLA alleles, especially DR and DQ, strongly co-occurred, TCR associations were difficult to assign to individual alleles. This cohort had only TCR beta chains sequenced, and the lack of alpha or paired-chain data limited which features could be detected. Several of the top co-occurrence clusters appeared to be linked to parvovirus B19, influenza, CMV and Epstein-Barr virus, according to a later analysis.

The cohort was made up of about 670 healthy bone marrow donors. At the time of sampling, every cohort member was nominally healthy, though immune exposures that went unrecorded were likely present. The donor tested CMV seronegative and was one of the 352 seronegative cohort members. Every donor gave a peripheral blood sample, and the peripheral blood mononuclear cells from that sample were used for TCR beta sequencing. Genomic DNA extraction from the blood cell samples was performed with the Qiagen DNeasy Blood Extraction Kit. The chain is assembled from TRBV7-8 and TRBJ2-7; 10 bases in the junction line up with TRBD1. The clonotype originates from a young man in good health and CMV-seronegative. Sequencing input: PBMCs. This receptor has the CDR3 CASRLGTGVRTYEQYF. The nucleotide sequence reads TGTGCCAGCAGACTTGGGACAGGGGTGCGGACCTACGAGCAGTACTTC.